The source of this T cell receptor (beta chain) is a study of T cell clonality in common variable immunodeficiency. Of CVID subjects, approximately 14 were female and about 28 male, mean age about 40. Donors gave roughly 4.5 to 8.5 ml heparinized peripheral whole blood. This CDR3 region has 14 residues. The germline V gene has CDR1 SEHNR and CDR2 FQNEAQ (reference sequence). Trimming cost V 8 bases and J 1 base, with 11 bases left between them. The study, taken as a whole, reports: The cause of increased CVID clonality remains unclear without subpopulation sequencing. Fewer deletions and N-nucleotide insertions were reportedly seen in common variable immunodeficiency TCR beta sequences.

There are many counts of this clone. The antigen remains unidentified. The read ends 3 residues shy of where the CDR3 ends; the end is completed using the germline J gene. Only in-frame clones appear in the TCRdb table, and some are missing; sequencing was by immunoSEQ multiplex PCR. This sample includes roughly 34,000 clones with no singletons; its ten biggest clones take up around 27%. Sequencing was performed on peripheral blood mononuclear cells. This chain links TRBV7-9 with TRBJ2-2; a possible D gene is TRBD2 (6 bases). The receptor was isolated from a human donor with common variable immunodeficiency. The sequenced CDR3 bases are TGTGCCAGCGGCGGGGTAGAGAACACCGGGGAG. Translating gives CASGGVENTGE. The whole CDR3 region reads CASGGVENTGELFF. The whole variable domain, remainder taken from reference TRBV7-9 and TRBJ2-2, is DTGVSQNPRHKITKRGQNVTFRCDPISEHNRLYWYRQTLGQGPEFLTYFQNEAQLEKSRLLSDRFSAERPKGSFSTLEIQRTEQGDSAMYLCASGGVENTGELFFGEGSRLTVL.